This entry lists 26 T cell receptor beta chains sequenced from one sample in a study of shared clonotypes between healthy human individuals. TCRdb keeps only in-frame clones here, not all; method: immunoSEQ multiplex PCR. The sample has a few million clones, more than 80% seen once; the top ten hold 0.39%. The sample comprised naive CD4+ T cells from PBMCs. Documented subset: CD45RA+ positively selected. Receptor source: a man aged 18 to 30 in good health. Some clones in this sample may be carry-over from other donors' samples.

V and J are TRBV11-3 and TRBJ1-4; the D gene is possibly TRBD1 (5 bases). Trimming cost V 4 bases and J 4 bases, with 13 bases left between them. The CDR3 consists of 15 residues. The V gene's germline CDR1 is SGHNT and CDR2 YENEEA. The CDR3 loop is CASSSGTAVNEKLFF. In nucleotides, the CDR3 is TGTGCCAGCAGCTCCGGGACGGCTGTTAATGAAAAACTGTTTTTT. Using reference TRBV11-3 and TRBJ1-4 for the parts outside the CDR3, the full variable domain is EAGVVQSPRYKIIEKKQPVAFWCNPISGHNTLYWYLQNLGQGPELLIRYENEEAVDDSQLPKDRFSAERLKGVDSTLKIQPAELGDSAVYLCASSSGTAVNEKLFFGSGTQLSVL.

CDR3 protein: CASTPGTSGIREQFF. The CDR3, as DNA: TGTGCCAGCACCCCCGGGACTAGCGGGATTCGCGAGCAGTTCTTC. This chain uses TRBV27 with TRBJ2-1; TRBD2 agrees at 13 bases. Unmatched junction bases numbered 10, after V lost 7 bases and J lost 10 bases. The germline gives CDR1 MNHEY, CDR2 SMNVEV (reference sequence). The CDR3 is 15 amino acids.

In its sample, this clone was seen once. The J gene is TRBJ2-4, the V gene TRBV29-1; 7 nucleotides align to TRBD2. V trimming: 6 bases; J trimming: 9 bases; junction bases outside the gene matches: 5. The CDR3 has 11 residues. The germline V gene has CDR1 SQVTM and CDR2 ANQGSEA. In DNA form, the CDR3 reads TGCAGCGTCCTAGCGGTCGGCATTCAGTACTTC. This translates into CSVLAVGIQYF.

The V call is TRBV19, the J call TRBJ1-5; D call uncertain. The CDR3 consists of 15 residues. V was clipped by 0 bases and J by 11 bases, with 17 bases between them. The germline CDR1 and CDR2 sequences are LNHDA and SQIVND (reference sequence). The CDR3 DNA is TGTGCCAGTAGTATAGATCCCAACCCCCTGAGGTCCCAGCATTTT. As protein: CASSIDPNPLRSQHF.

V usage is TRBV7-6 and J usage is TRBJ1-2; D remains unclear. Trimming pared 1 base from V and 4 bases from J, leaving 4 bases between. The CDR3 contains 12 residues. CDR1 SGHVS and CDR2 FNYEAQ come from the germline V gene. The CDR3 loop is CASSLGSYGYTF. The CDR3, as DNA: TGTGCCAGCAGCTTAGGGTCCTATGGCTACACCTTC.

To note about this clone: This same CDR3 is encoded by further DNA sequences in the sample. The chain has TRBV5-4 and TRBJ2-3; unclear D gene. Looked up from germline, CDR1 is SGHNT and CDR2 is YYREEE (reference sequence). The CDR3 spans 15 residues. V was shortened by 0 bases and J by 0 bases, with 8 bases between the two germline ends. The CDR3 region is CASSLVAGSTDTQYF. The CDR3, as DNA: TGTGCCAGCAGCTTGGTGGCCGGTAGCACAGATACGCAGTATTTT.

The rearrangement links TRBV2 to TRBJ2-1, with D unclear. V was pared by 4 bases and J by 3 bases, with 13 bases between. The germline CDR1 and CDR2 sequences are SNHLY and FYNNEI. The CDR3 is 15 amino acids. This CDR3 reads CASSGPGPYYNEQFF. Here the CDR3 DNA reads TGTGCCAGCAGTGGTCCGGGCCCCTACTACAATGAGCAGTTCTTC.

This clone has a handful of counts. The rearrangement uses TRBV7-2 and TRBJ2-2; D remains unclear. Per the germline V gene, CDR1 is SGHTA and CDR2 is FQGNSA. This CDR3 comprises 14 residues. The V gene lost 2 bases and the J gene lost 3 bases, with 7 bases spanning the gap. CDR3: CASSLRLDTGELFF. CDR3 in DNA: TGTGCCAGCAGCTTAAGGCTTGACACCGGGGAGCTGTTTTTT.

The chain recombines TRBV9 with TRBJ2-5, with D maybe TRBD1 (6 bases). Germline CDR1 SGDLS, CDR2 YYNGEE. CDR3 length: 15 residues. V lost 2 bases, J lost 5 bases, and 16 bases lay in between. The chain's CDR3 is CASSVTGLPGETQYF. Written as DNA, the CDR3 is TGTGCCAGCAGCGTCACAGGGCTGCCAGGGGAGACCCAGTACTTC.

In its sample, this clone was seen a few times. V and J are TRBV5-1 and TRBJ1-1; TRBD1 might be the D (6 bases). This CDR3 has 14 residues. Germline V gives CDR1 SGHRS, CDR2 YFSETQ. The V end was cut by 3 bases, the J end by 1 base, with 10 bases between. The CDR3 reads CASSSGTQNTEAFF. As DNA, the CDR3 is TGCGCCAGCAGCTCCGGGACACAGAACACTGAAGCTTTCTTT.

V and J are TRBV5-6 and TRBJ2-3; D unresolved. The CDR3 extends over 13 amino acids. V dropped 4 bases and J dropped 8 bases, with 14 bases sitting between them. CDR1 SGHDT and CDR2 YYEEEE come from the germline V gene. DNA for the CDR3: TGTGCCAGCAGCCCAGTCCCGGGTGTTACGCAGTATTTT. Its translation is CASSPVPGVTQYF.

The V call is TRBV30, the J call TRBJ2-3, with D unresolved. Germline CDR1 is GTSNPN and CDR2 is SVGIG (reference sequence). The CDR3 sequence is 11 residues long. Between the trimmed V and J ends, which lost 5 bases and 4 bases, there was a span of 7 bases. This CDR3 is CAWEQADTQYF. DNA of the CDR3: TGTGCCTGGGAACAAGCAGATACGCAGTATTTT. The full variable domain, completed using reference TRBV30 and TRBJ2-3, is SQTIHQWPATLVQPVGSPLSLECTVEGTSNPNLYWYRQAAGRGLQLLFYSVGIGQISSEVPQNLSASRPQDRQFILSSKKLLLSDSGFYLCAWEQADTQYFGPGTRLTVL.

The sample holds one count of this clone. This chain connects TRBV10-3 to TRBJ2-1, with D perhaps TRBD1 or TRBD2 (5 bases each). With 7 bases removed from V and 5 bases from J, the gap between germline ends came to 15 bases. Germline V gene lookup returns CDR1 ENHRY and CDR2 SYGVKD. The CDR3 is 14 residues long. CDR3 loop: CAITPSRDNNEQFF. CDR3 bases: TGTGCCATCACCCCTAGCAGGGATAACAATGAGCAGTTCTTC.

This rearrangement joins TRBV7-2 to TRBJ2-2, with 11 bases fitting TRBD2. Unmatched junction bases numbered 5, after V lost 3 bases and J lost 5 bases. The CDR3 is 16 amino acids. Germline V gene lookup returns CDR1 SGHTA and CDR2 FQGNSA. The CDR3 loop is CASSLGLAGGTGELFF. In nucleotides, the CDR3 is TGTGCCAGCAGCTTGGGGCTAGCGGGAGGTACCGGGGAGCTGTTTTTT. Complete variable domain (other parts from reference TRBV7-2 and TRBJ2-2): GAGVSQSPSNKVTEKGKDVELRCDPISGHTALYWYRQSLGQGLEFLIYFQGNSAPDKSGLPSDRFSAERTGGSVSTLTIQRTQQEDSAVYLCASSLGLAGGTGELFFGEGSRLTVL.

The rearrangement links TRBV11-2 to TRBJ1-5; TRBD1 might be the D (6 bases). The CDR3 has 13 residues. Germline V gene sequence: CDR1 SGHAT, CDR2 FQNNGV. Trimming removed 1 base from V and 14 bases from J, with 15 bases in between. The CDR3 DNA sequence: TGTGCCAGCAGCTTAGGATCGGACAGCCATAAGCATTTT. The encoded protein is CASSLGSDSHKHF.

V is TRBV5-1 and J is TRBJ1-1, with D maybe TRBD1 (6 bases). The germline CDR1 and CDR2 sequences are SGHRS and YFSETQ. There are 15 residues in the CDR3. The ends were cut back, 6 bases at V and 3 bases at J, with 18 bases in the middle. The CDR3 here is CASNEAQGWDTEAFF. The CDR3 DNA follows: TGCGCCAGCAACGAGGCGCAGGGGTGGGACACTGAAGCTTTCTTT.

The V call is TRBV5-1, the J call TRBJ2-7; D is undetermined. Germline CDR1 reads SGHRS; CDR2 reads YFSETQ. V shed 0 bases and J shed 0 bases, with 7 bases lying between them. The length of the CDR3 is 14 residues. The CDR3 region has the DNA TGCGCCAGCAGCTTGGCCGTAGACTCCTACGAGCAGTACTTC. Amino acids: CASSLAVDSYEQYF.

The chain combines TRBV19 with TRBJ2-1; 12 bases are shared with TRBD2. Germline lookup yields CDR1 LNHDA and CDR2 SQIVND (reference sequence). The CDR3 has 15 residues. J was trimmed by 9 bases and V by 0 bases; bases with no gene match: 3. The CDR3, as DNA: TGTGCCAGTAGTATAGATCTAGCGGGAGGGCTTGAGCAGTTCTTC. This translates into CASSIDLAGGLEQFF.

The chain is built from TRBV29-1 and TRBJ1-2; D is unresolved. The V end lost 1 base, the J end lost 0 bases, and 6 bases lay between the germline ends. The CDR3 contains 13 residues. Germline V gene lookup returns CDR1 SQVTM and CDR2 ANQGSEA. The CDR3 DNA is TGCAGCGTTGAAGTCGGAACTAACTATGGCTACACCTTC. It codes for CSVEVGTNYGYTF.

This clone was recorded a few times. V is TRBV19 and J is TRBJ2-2; no reliable D call. Deletions cut 1 base from V and 5 bases from J, with 11 bases between. Germline V gene lookup returns CDR1 LNHDA and CDR2 SQIVND (reference sequence). The CDR3 contains 15 residues. CDR3 region: CASSIVSGLTGELFF. CDR3 in DNA: TGTGCCAGTAGTATAGTGTCCGGGTTAACCGGGGAGCTGTTTTTT.

V usage is TRBV11-2 and J usage is TRBJ2-5, with 7 bases matching TRBD2. The CDR3 spans 14 residues. V lost 2 bases, J lost 5 bases, and 5 bases stayed unmatched. Germline V CDR1 and CDR2: SGHAT, FQNNGV. The CDR3 DNA reads as TGTGCCAGCAGCTTAATTCGGACTAGGGAGACCCAGTACTTC. Amino acid sequence: CASSLIRTRETQYF.

This CDR3 is CASSLSTGARYEQYF. CDR3 nucleotides: TGTGCCAGCAGTTTATCTACGGGGGCGCGGTACGAGCAGTACTTC. The rearrangement links TRBV27 to TRBJ2-7; D possibly uses TRBD1 or TRBD2 (6 bases each). The CDR3 has 15 residues. Germline-derived CDR1 and CDR2 are MNHEY and SMNVEV (reference sequence). V shed 0 bases and J shed 4 bases, with 13 bases lying between them.

In the case of this clone: This CDR3 is also generated by other DNA sequences in the sample. The CDR3: CASSPPGNTGELFF. In DNA, the CDR3 is TGTGCCAGCAGCCCCCCCGGAAACACCGGGGAGCTGTTTTTT. The V gene is TRBV7-3, the J gene TRBJ2-2; D not resolved. V was cut by 5 bases and J by 2 bases, with 9 bases left in between. This CDR3 contains 14 residues. CDR1 is SGHTA, CDR2 FQGTGA, per germline.

This sequence joins TRBV5-1 and TRBJ1-4; possibly TRBD1 for D (6 bases). Trimming cost V 3 bases and J 7 bases, with 16 bases left between them. Germline CDR1 is SGHRS and CDR2 is YFSETQ. The CDR3 extends over 15 amino acids. As DNA, the CDR3 is TGCGCCAGCAGCTCGGAGGGGGGAAGGGGTGAAAAACTGTTTTTT. Translating gives CASSSEGGRGEKLFF.

This chain joins TRBV27 and TRBJ2-1; D possibly corresponds to TRBD2 (6 bases). Trimming took off 3 bases at V and 6 bases at J, with 12 bases between the two ends. The CDR3 runs to 14 residues. The germline V gene encodes CDR1 MNHEY and CDR2 SMNVEV (reference sequence). The CDR3 loop is CASSFGGISNEQFF. The CDR3 DNA is TGTGCCAGCAGTTTCGGCGGGATTAGCAATGAGCAGTTCTTC.

V and J are TRBV5-8 and TRBJ1-2; D call uncertain. This CDR3 comprises 12 residues. V was shortened by 1 base and J by 5 bases, with 6 bases between the two germline ends. Germline V CDR1 and CDR2: SGHTS, YDEGEE. The CDR3 here is CASSLLAYGYTF. The CDR3, as DNA: TGTGCCAGCAGCTTGCTAGCTTATGGCTACACCTTC.